Shown below are 20 T cell receptor beta chains from a single sample sequenced in a study of T cells in Graves' hyperthyroidism and ophthalmopathy. The TCR beta CDR3 regions underwent amplification using RNA transcripts as the source. The TCR CDR3 was amplified in a first-round RT-PCR using the HTBI primer set. TCRdb used MiXCR to reprocess the multiplex PCR reads, holding one entry per CDR3 protein. The profile shows about 600,000 distinct CDR3 sequences, roughly 16% of them singletons. Sequencing was performed on blood. These receptors originate from a middle-aged woman with Graves' ophthalmopathy.

This clonotype was observed at least ten times. Written as DNA, the CDR3 is TGTGCCAGCAGTGATTTGAGGGGCGCGTCTCAGCCCCAGCATTTT. Its protein product is CASSDLRGASQPQHF. The genes are TRBV2 and TRBJ1-5; TRBD1 might be the D (5 bases). V was clipped by 3 bases and J by 6 bases, with 15 bases between them. The CDR3 contains 15 residues. The germline gives CDR1 SNHLY, CDR2 FYNNEI.

This clonotype has a count of ten or more. The chain uses TRBV20-1 and TRBJ1-5, with TRBD1 as a possible D gene (6 bases). Germline CDR1 reads DFQATT; CDR2 reads SNEGSKA (reference sequence). The V end lost 6 bases, the J end lost 3 bases, and 15 bases lay between the germline ends. The CDR3 consists of 14 residues. The CDR3 DNA follows: TGCAGTGCCAAAGACAGGAGAACCAATCAGCCCCAGCATTTT. This gives the protein CSAKDRRTNQPQHF.

The CDR3 nucleotides are TGTGCCAGCAGGAAGGGACAGGGGAATGAAAAACTGTTTTTT. It is translated as CASRKGQGNEKLFF. The gene calls are TRBV28 and TRBJ1-4; 10 nucleotides line up with TRBD1. Germline V gene data show CDR1 as MDHEN and CDR2 as SYDVKM. CDR3 length: 14 residues. The J segment lost 5 bases and the V segment lost 6 bases, leaving 3 bases of the junction unmatched.

This clonotype was found many times. V gene TRBV6-1 combines with J gene TRBJ1-6, with D unclear. CDR1 is MNHNS and CDR2 is SASEGT in the germline V gene. The CDR3 extends over 14 amino acids. With 5 bases removed from V and 5 bases from J, the gap between germline ends came to 10 bases. CDR3 region: CASSLRSNNSPLHF. The CDR3 DNA reads as TGTGCCAGCAGTCTGCGGTCTAATAATTCACCCCTCCACTTT.

This chain uses TRBV2 with TRBJ1-5, with 10 bases identical to TRBD1. Germline lookup yields CDR1 SNHLY and CDR2 FYNNEI. Losses at the gene ends were 1 base for V and 7 bases for J; bases not matched to a gene: 1. There are 14 residues in the CDR3. The CDR3 region is CASSEVTGGQPQHF. CDR3 bases: TGTGCCAGCAGTGAAGTGACAGGGGGCCAGCCCCAGCATTTT. Looking up the rest from reference TRBV2 and TRBJ1-5 gives the full variable domain: EPEVTQTPSHQVTQMGQEVILRCVPISNHLYFYWYRQILGQKVEFLVSFYNNEISEKSEIFDDQFSVERPDGSNFTLKIRSTKLEDSAMYFCASSEVTGGQPQHFGDGTRLSIL.

This clonotype was observed many times. This chain uses TRBV6-5 with TRBJ2-2; unclear D gene. The CDR3 runs 15 residues. Germline CDR1 is MNHEY and CDR2 is SVGAGI. Trimming pared 0 bases from V and 3 bases from J, leaving 8 bases between. CDR3 loop: CASSYSGAHTGELFF. CDR3 coding DNA: TGTGCCAGCAGTTACTCCGGTGCCCACACCGGGGAGCTGTTTTTT.

A few counts support this clonotype. The V and J genes are TRBV7-9 and TRBJ1-1; D might be TRBD1 (5 bases). The germline gives CDR1 SEHNR, CDR2 FQNEAQ (reference sequence). This CDR3 has 13 amino acids. V was pared by 3 bases and J by 6 bases, with 11 bases between. The CDR3 protein is CASSFVGVPEAFF. CDR3 in DNA: TGTGCCAGCAGCTTTGTGGGGGTCCCTGAAGCTTTCTTT. The full variable domain, rest sourced from reference TRBV7-9 and TRBJ1-1, is DTGVSQNPRHKITKRGQNVTFRCDPISEHNRLYWYRQTLGQGPEFLTYFQNEAQLEKSRLLSDRFSAERPKGSFSTLEIQRTEQGDSAMYLCASSFVGVPEAFFGQGTRLTVV.

The table lists this clonotype with a few counts. In DNA, the CDR3 is TGTGCCAGCAGTTTCAGGGGTATTCAGCCCCAGCATTTT. The encoded protein is CASSFRGIQPQHF. V gene TRBV28 combines with J gene TRBJ1-5; maybe TRBD1 (6 bases). CDR1 is MDHEN and CDR2 is SYDVKM in the germline V gene. Deletions cut 3 bases from V and 6 bases from J, with 9 bases between. The CDR3 is 13 amino acids.

Points on this clonotype: Just one base apart from a much larger clone, this may be a read error. The J gene is TRBJ1-4, the V gene TRBV18, with TRBD1 as a possible D gene (5 bases). The CDR3 length is 13 residues. Germline V gene lookup returns CDR1 KGHSH and CDR2 LQKENI. V lost 1 base, J lost 11 bases, and 11 bases lay in between. The CDR3 DNA follows: TGTGCCAGCTCACCACTTGGGAGGGGCAAACTGTTTTTT. This sequence encodes CASSPLGRGKLFF.

The chain joins TRBV24-1 to TRBJ2-1; D call uncertain. Looked up from germline, CDR1 is KGHDR and CDR2 is SFDVKD. V lost 5 bases to trimming and J lost 6 bases, with 7 bases between them. The CDR3 loop spans 12 amino acids. CDR3 DNA: TGTGCCACCAGTGCGCCCAGCAATGAGCAGTTCTTC. It is translated as CATSAPSNEQFF.

This clonotype was counted between two and nine times. V usage is TRBV27 and J usage is TRBJ2-2, with no clear D. Trimming took off 1 base at V and 6 bases at J, with 6 bases between the two ends. CDR1 and CDR2 (germline): MNHEY, SMNVEV (reference sequence). The CDR3 totals 13 residues. The CDR3 sequence is CASSLWSSGELFF. The CDR3 coding sequence is TGTGCCAGCAGTTTATGGTCGTCCGGGGAGCTGTTTTTT.

The genes are TRBV2 and TRBJ2-2; D is possibly TRBD2 (5 bases). Germline V gives CDR1 SNHLY, CDR2 FYNNEI. The CDR3 extends over 13 amino acids. Deletions cut 8 bases from V and 3 bases from J, with 10 bases between. The CDR3 region is CASQLGYTGELFF. Written as DNA, the CDR3 is TGTGCCAGCCAACTAGGTTACACCGGGGAGCTGTTTTTT.

CDR3 nucleotide sequence: TGCGCCAGCAGCTTTAGGCGGGGCACCGGGGAGCTGTTTTTT. Protein: CASSFRRGTGELFF. The chain employs TRBV5-1 and TRBJ2-2; weak D call: TRBD2 (6 bases). The CDR3 is made up of 14 amino acids. Between the trimmed V and J ends, which lost 2 bases and 4 bases, there was a span of 9 bases. Looked up from germline, CDR1 is SGHRS and CDR2 is YFSETQ.

This clonotype was picked up many times. V gene TRBV3-1 combines with J gene TRBJ2-5; no reliable D call. V was cut by 6 bases and J by 5 bases, with 13 bases left in between. This CDR3 has 13 residues. The V gene's germline CDR1 is LGHDT and CDR2 YNNKEL (reference sequence). The CDR3 DNA follows: TGTGCCAGCAGGGCCCTGGCTGGGGAGACCCAGTACTTC. This encodes CASRALAGETQYF.

This sequence joins TRBV4-1 and TRBJ1-5, with a possible D match to TRBD1 (6 bases). The CDR3 totals 17 residues. Trimming pared 4 bases from V and 4 bases from J, leaving 20 bases between. Germline CDR1 and CDR2: MGHRA and YSYEKL. The CDR3, as DNA: TGCGCCAGCAGCCGGACCCATTGGGGGGCACAGAATCAGCCCCAGCATTTT. Protein sequence: CASSRTHWGAQNQPQHF.

This clonotype was recorded a few times. This chain connects TRBV5-5 to TRBJ2-1; D tentatively fits TRBD1 or TRBD2 (6 bases each). Trimming shortened V by 4 bases and J by 4 bases, and 15 bases separated the two germline ends. The CDR3 sequence is 15 residues long. CDR1 and CDR2 from the germline V gene are SGHKS and YYEKEE (reference sequence). The DNA for the CDR3 is TGTGCCAGCAGCGGAGGGGGGACCCCGTACAATGAGCAGTTCTTC. Encoded protein: CASSGGGTPYNEQFF.

This clonotype turned up a few times. This chain joins TRBV6-1 and TRBJ2-7, with TRBD2 matching over 9 bases. V lost 2 bases to trimming and J lost 3 bases; unmatched junction nucleotides: 8. In germline, CDR1 is MNHNS, CDR2 SASEGT. The CDR3 is 16 residues long. The CDR3 reads CASSELAGGMYYEQYF. The DNA of the CDR3 is TGTGCCAGCAGTGAACTTGCGGGAGGGATGTACTACGAGCAGTACTTC.

This chain connects TRBV12-5 to TRBJ1-5; D is undetermined. In germline, CDR1 is LGHNT, CDR2 FRNRAP. CDR3 length: 13 residues. V lost 1 base and J 6 bases, leaving 7 bases between the germline ends. CDR3 DNA sequence: TGTGCTAGTGGTTTGGGGGGTTTTCAGCCCCAGCATTTT. Protein product: CASGLGGFQPQHF.

This rearrangement joins TRBV6-5 to TRBJ1-1; D gene uncertain. The CDR3 runs to 13 residues. The V gene lost 0 bases and the J gene lost 10 bases, with 12 bases spanning the gap. Per germline, CDR1 MNHEY and CDR2 SVGAGI. CDR3 DNA: TGTGCCAGCAGTTACTCGGCAGCCCCCGGAGCTTTCTTT. Its translation is CASSYSAAPGAFF.

The rearrangement joins TRBV20-1 to TRBJ2-1, with 9 bases lining up with TRBD1. Germline V gene data show CDR1 as DFQATT and CDR2 as SNEGSKA (reference sequence). The CDR3 has 17 residues. After removal of 5 bases from V and 0 bases from J, the junction contained 11 bases not matched to a gene. CDR3 residues: CSALAGDREYSYNEQFF. The CDR3 bases are TGCAGTGCTCTTGCTGGGGACAGGGAGTACTCCTACAATGAGCAGTTCTTC.